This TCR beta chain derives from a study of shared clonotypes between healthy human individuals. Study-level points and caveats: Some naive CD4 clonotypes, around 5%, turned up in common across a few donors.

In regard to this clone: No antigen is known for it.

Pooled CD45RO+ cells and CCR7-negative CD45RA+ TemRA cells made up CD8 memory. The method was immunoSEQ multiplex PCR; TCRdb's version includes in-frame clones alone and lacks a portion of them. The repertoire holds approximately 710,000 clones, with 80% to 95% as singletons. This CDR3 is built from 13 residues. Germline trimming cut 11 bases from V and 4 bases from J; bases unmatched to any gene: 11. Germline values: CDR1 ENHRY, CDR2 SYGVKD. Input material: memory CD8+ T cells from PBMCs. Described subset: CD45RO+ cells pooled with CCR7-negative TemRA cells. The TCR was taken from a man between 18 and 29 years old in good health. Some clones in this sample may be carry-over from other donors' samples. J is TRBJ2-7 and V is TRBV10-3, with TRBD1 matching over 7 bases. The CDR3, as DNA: TGTGCCGCAGGGGTGGACAGGACGTACGAGCAGTACTTC. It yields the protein CAAGVDRTYEQYF.